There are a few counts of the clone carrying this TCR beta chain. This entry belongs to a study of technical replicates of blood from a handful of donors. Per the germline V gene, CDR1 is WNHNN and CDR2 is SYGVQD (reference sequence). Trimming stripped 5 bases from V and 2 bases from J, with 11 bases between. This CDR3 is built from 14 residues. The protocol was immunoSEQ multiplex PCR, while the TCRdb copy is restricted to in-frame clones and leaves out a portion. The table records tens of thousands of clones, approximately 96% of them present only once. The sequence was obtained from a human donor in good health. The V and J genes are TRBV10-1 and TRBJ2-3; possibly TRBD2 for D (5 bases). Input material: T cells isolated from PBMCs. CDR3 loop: CASSHSGYTDTQYF. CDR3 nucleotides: TGCGCCAGCAGTCACAGCGGCTACACAGATACGCAGTATTTT.